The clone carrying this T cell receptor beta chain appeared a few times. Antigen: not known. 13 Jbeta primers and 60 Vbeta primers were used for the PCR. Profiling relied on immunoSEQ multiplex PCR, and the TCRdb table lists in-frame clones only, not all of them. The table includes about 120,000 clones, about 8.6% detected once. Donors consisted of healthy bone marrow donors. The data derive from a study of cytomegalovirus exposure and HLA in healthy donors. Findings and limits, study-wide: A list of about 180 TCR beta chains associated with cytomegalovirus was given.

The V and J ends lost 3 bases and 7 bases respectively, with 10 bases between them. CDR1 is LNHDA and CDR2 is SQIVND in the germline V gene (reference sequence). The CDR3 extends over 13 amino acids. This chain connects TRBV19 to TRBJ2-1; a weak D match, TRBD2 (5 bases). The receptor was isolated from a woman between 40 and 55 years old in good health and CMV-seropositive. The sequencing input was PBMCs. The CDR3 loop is CASSIEGINEQFF. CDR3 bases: TGTGCCAGTAGTATCGAGGGTATTAATGAGCAGTTCTTC.